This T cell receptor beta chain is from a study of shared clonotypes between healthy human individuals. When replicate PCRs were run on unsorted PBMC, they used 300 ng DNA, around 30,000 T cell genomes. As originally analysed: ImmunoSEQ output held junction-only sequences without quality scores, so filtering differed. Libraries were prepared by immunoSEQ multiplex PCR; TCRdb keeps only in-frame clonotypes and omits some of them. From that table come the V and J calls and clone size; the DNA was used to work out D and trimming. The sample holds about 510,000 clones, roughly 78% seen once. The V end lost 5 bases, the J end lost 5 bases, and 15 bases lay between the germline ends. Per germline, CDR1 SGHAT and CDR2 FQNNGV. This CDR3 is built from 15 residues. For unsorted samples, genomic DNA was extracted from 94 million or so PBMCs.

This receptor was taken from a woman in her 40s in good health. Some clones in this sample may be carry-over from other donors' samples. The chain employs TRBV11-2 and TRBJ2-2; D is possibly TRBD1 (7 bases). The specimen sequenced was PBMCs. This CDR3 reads CASSVQGGGTGELFF. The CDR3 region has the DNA TGTGCCAGCAGCGTCCAGGGGGGAGGAACCGGGGAGCTGTTTTTT.